This TCR beta chain originates from a study of blood T cell repertoires in COVID-19. Study-wide context: Spain, Italy and the United States supplied samples that represented acute and convalescent COVID-19. T cells, B-cell-depleted T cells, or PBMCs provided the cDNA or gDNA that served as material.

In the authors' workflow: Cell counts per sample came from amplifying reference gene primers. The protocol was immunoSEQ multiplex PCR, while the TCRdb copy is restricted to in-frame clones and leaves out a portion. That table supplies the V and J calls and clone size; D and trimming were determined from the DNA. The sample has a few hundred thousand clones, roughly 86% seen once. The CDR3 is made up of 12 amino acids. V lost 5 bases and J 7 bases, leaving 11 bases between the germline ends. CDR1 is MNHEY, CDR2 SVGEGT, per germline. This receptor was identified in a woman in her fifties or sixties who had recovered from COVID-19. The chain recombines TRBV6-2 or TRBV6-3 with TRBJ2-5; D not certain. The sequencing sample was made of peripheral blood. The CDR3 DNA is TGTGCCAGCAGTCCCGCCGTAGCGACCCAGTACTTC. Translated, it gives CASSPAVATQYF.